This passage covers 28 T cell receptor beta chains from one sample sequenced in a study of blood T cell repertoires in COVID-19. TCRdb keeps only in-frame clones here, not all; method: immunoSEQ multiplex PCR. The sample holds hundreds of thousands of clones, 85% to 90% seen once. The sample consisted of PBMCs or T cells enriched from blood (not recorded which). The source of these receptors is a woman aged 60-75 years in a cohort exposed to, infected with or recovered from COVID-19 (not recorded which).

CDR3 DNA: TGCGCCAGCAGCCAAGTTTACTTACAGAATAATGAGCAGTTCTTC. It translates to CASSQVYLQNNEQFF. The genes are TRBV4-3 and TRBJ2-1; D unclear. The V end lost 1 base, the J end lost 7 bases, and 14 bases lay between the germline ends. CDR1 LGHNA and CDR2 YSLEER come from the germline V gene. The CDR3 has 15 residues.

The chain couples TRBV7-2 to TRBJ2-1; tentative D call: TRBD1 (5 bases). Trimming removed 2 bases from V and 8 bases from J, with 16 bases in between. The germline V gene has CDR1 SGHTA and CDR2 FQGNSA. This CDR3 comprises 15 residues. CDR3 amino acids: CASSLSRATTHEQFF. The CDR3 DNA is TGTGCCAGCAGCTTAAGCAGGGCTACCACCCATGAGCAGTTCTTC. The full variable domain, with the rest looked up from reference TRBV7-2 and TRBJ2-1, is GAGVSQSPSNKVTEKGKDVELRCDPISGHTALYWYRQSLGQGLEFLIYFQGNSAPDKSGLPSDRFSAERTGGSVSTLTIQRTQQEDSAVYLCASSLSRATTHEQFFGPGTRLTVL.

The rearrangement links TRBV7-2 to TRBJ2-2, with 10 bases aligning to TRBD2. Per the germline V gene, CDR1 is SGHTA and CDR2 is FQGNSA. V gave up 3 bases and J gave up 0 bases; unmatched junction bases: 1. This CDR3 contains 16 residues. CDR3 amino acids: CASSFTSGANTGELFF. CDR3 bases: TGTGCCAGCAGCTTTACTAGCGGGGCGAACACCGGGGAGCTGTTTTTT.

This chain joins TRBV10-3 and TRBJ2-7, with 8 bases aligning to TRBD1. Germline V CDR1 and CDR2: ENHRY, SYGVKD. The trim removed 4 bases at V and 0 bases at J, leaving 8 bases unmatched. This CDR3 region has 16 residues. The CDR3 coding sequence is TGTGCCATCAGTGTGGGTACAGGGGGGAGCTCCTACGAGCAGTACTTC. Amino acid sequence: CAISVGTGGSSYEQYF.

CDR3 bases: TGCGCCAGCAGGCGGACAGGGGTAACCTACAATGAGCAGTTCTTC. It encodes CASRRTGVTYNEQFF. This chain links TRBV10-1 with TRBJ2-1, with 9 nucleotides matching TRBD1. The junction had 5 bases not matched to a gene; V was cut back by 6 bases and J by 2 bases. The CDR3 runs 15 residues. CDR1 and CDR2 (germline): WNHNN, SYGVQD (reference sequence).

This chain's CDR3 is CASSRTGGRNEQYF. Written as DNA, the CDR3 is TGTGCCAGCAGTCGGACAGGGGGGCGTAACGAGCAGTACTTC. The J gene is TRBJ2-7, the V gene TRBV6-2 or TRBV6-3; TRBD1 aligns across 10 bases. After removal of 5 bases from V and 5 bases from J, the junction contained 6 bases not matched to a gene. Germline CDR1 is MNHEY and CDR2 is SVGEGT. The CDR3 consists of 14 residues.

This sequence joins TRBV5-4 and TRBJ2-5; 14 bases are a match to TRBD2. V was pared by 0 bases and J by 5 bases, with 0 bases of the junction left unmatched. CDR1 is SGHNT and CDR2 is YYREEE in the germline V gene (reference sequence). The CDR3 has 15 residues. This CDR3 is CASSLGTSGRETQYF. The DNA of the CDR3 is TGTGCCAGCAGCTTGGGGACTAGCGGGAGGGAGACCCAGTACTTC.

A remark on this clone: Other DNA variants within this sample encode the same CDR3. The V and J genes are TRBV3-1 (or the pseudogene TRBV3-2) and TRBJ2-1; TRBD1 matches 7 bases. The CDR3 totals 15 residues. Germline CDR1 and CDR2: LGHDT and YNNKEL (reference sequence). Unmatched junction bases numbered 2, after V lost 1 base and J lost 2 bases. CDR3 nucleotides: TGTGCCAGCAGCCAAGGGACAGGTACCTACAATGAGCAGTTCTTC. Its protein product is CASSQGTGTYNEQFF.

This sequence joins TRBV19 and TRBJ1-1, with D possibly being TRBD1 (6 bases). CDR3 length equals 15 residues. Per the germline V gene, CDR1 is LNHDA and CDR2 is SQIVND (reference sequence). V dropped 2 bases and J dropped 0 bases, with 10 bases sitting between them. The CDR3 sequence: CASSILGAMNTEAFF. For the CDR3, the DNA is TGTGCCAGTAGTATACTGGGGGCCATGAACACTGAAGCTTTCTTT.

This clone has only a few counts. V and J are TRBV5-6 and TRBJ2-1; 12 nucleotides line up with TRBD2. V lost 4 bases to trimming and J lost 10 bases; unmatched junction nucleotides: 9. CDR3 size: 15 residues. In germline, CDR1 is SGHDT, CDR2 YYEEEE. The CDR3: CASSQTSGSPREQFF. The CDR3 DNA sequence: TGTGCCAGCAGCCAGACTAGCGGGAGTCCGCGGGAGCAGTTCTTC.

V usage is TRBV28 and J usage is TRBJ1-5; 9 positions agree with TRBD1. CDR3 length equals 21 residues. CDR1 is MDHEN, CDR2 SYDVKM, per germline. V was clipped by 4 bases and J by 5 bases; unmatched bases: 24. CDR3: CASSSSPGTGRSGGIHQPQHF. The CDR3 DNA reads TGTGCCAGCAGTTCCAGCCCCGGGACAGGGAGATCGGGGGGTATCCATCAGCCCCAGCATTTT. Full variable domain (missing parts from reference TRBV28 and TRBJ1-5): DVKVTQSSRYLVKRTGEKVFLECVQDMDHENMFWYRQDPGLGLRLIYFSYDVKMKEKGDIPEGYSVSREKKERFSLILESASTNQTSMYLCASSSSPGTGRSGGIHQPQHFGDGTRLSIL.

This rearrangement joins TRBV28 to TRBJ2-1, with D perhaps matching TRBD2 (5 bases). The V gene's germline CDR1 is MDHEN and CDR2 SYDVKM. Trimming pared 10 bases from V and 4 bases from J, leaving 20 bases between. The CDR3 sequence is 15 residues long. CDR3 nucleotides: TGTGCCACATGTCCGTTGGACTCTGTTTACAATGAGCAGTTCTTC. Its protein product is CATCPLDSVYNEQFF.

This clone was observed a single time. This sequence joins TRBV28 and TRBJ2-5, with a tentative D call TRBD1 (6 bases). The CDR3 is made up of 14 amino acids. Between the trimmed V and J ends, which lost 6 bases and 1 base, there was a span of 12 bases. Germline lookup yields CDR1 MDHEN and CDR2 SYDVKM. In DNA form, the CDR3 reads TGTGCCAGCAGCCCCAGGACAGTCCAAGAGACCCAGTACTTC. Its translation is CASSPRTVQETQYF.

This clone is a singleton in its sample. The rearrangement joins TRBV30 to TRBJ2-1; 8 bases match TRBD1. The CDR3 is made up of 16 amino acids. With 2 bases clipped from V and 8 bases from J, the junction kept 14 bases outside the gene matches. Per germline, CDR1 GTSNPN and CDR2 SVGIG (reference sequence). CDR3 sequence reads: CAWSSGRTGTNDEQFF. CDR3 bases: TGTGCCTGGAGTTCGGGCAGGACAGGGACAAACGATGAGCAGTTCTTC.

This sequence joins TRBV4-2 and TRBJ2-3; possibly TRBD2 for D (6 bases). Germline CDR1 LGHNA, CDR2 YNFKEQ. The CDR3 totals 15 residues. Trimming left V 0 bases short and J 6 bases short, with 13 bases between. CDR3 in DNA: TGTGCCAGCAGCCAAGAAGGCGGGGTTGGGGATACGCAGTATTTT. Translating gives CASSQEGGVGDTQYF.

The chain combines TRBV3-1 (or the pseudogene TRBV3-2) with TRBJ2-1; D call uncertain. CDR3 size: 17 residues. Germline assignment: CDR1 LGHDT and CDR2 YNNKEL (reference sequence). V dropped 1 base and J dropped 0 bases, with 13 bases sitting between them. The CDR3 DNA follows: TGTGCCAGCAGCCAAGTAGACGCTCGGAGCTCCTACAATGAGCAGTTCTTC. Translating it yields CASSQVDARSSYNEQFF.

The chain couples TRBV5-1 to TRBJ1-2; tentatively, D is TRBD1 (6 bases). CDR3 length: 12 residues. The ends were cut back, 4 bases at V and 5 bases at J, with 9 bases in the middle. CDR1 is SGHRS, CDR2 YFSETQ, per germline. CDR3 loop: CASSAGTYGYTF. Here the CDR3 DNA reads TGCGCCAGCAGCGCCGGGACATATGGCTACACCTTC.

V and J are TRBV9 and TRBJ2-6, with TRBD1 as a possible D gene (6 bases). This CDR3 spans 17 amino acids. CDR1 SGDLS and CDR2 YYNGEE come from the germline V gene. V was clipped by 5 bases and J by 1 base, with 16 bases between them. In DNA form, the CDR3 reads TGTGCCAGCAGATCTGGACAGCTTAATTCTGGGGCCAACGTCCTGACTTTC. Its protein product is CASRSGQLNSGANVLTF.

This clone was seen once. V and J are TRBV19 and TRBJ1-3; D is undetermined. Germline CDR1 LNHDA, CDR2 SQIVND (reference sequence). V was shortened by 3 bases and J by 0 bases, with 9 bases between the two germline ends. This CDR3 has 15 amino acids. Here the CDR3 reads CASSIPAGSGNTIYF. CDR3 bases: TGTGCCAGTAGTATTCCGGCAGGCTCTGGAAACACCATATATTTT.

The chain couples TRBV18 to TRBJ2-2; 7 bases line up with TRBD1. Germline-derived CDR1 and CDR2 are KGHSH and LQKENI. The CDR3 covers 16 residues. V was pared by 1 base and J by 1 base, with 3 bases of the junction left unmatched. CDR3 DNA: TGTGCCAGCTCACCACTACCAGGGGGGAACACCGGGGAGCTGTTTTTT. Translation: CASSPLPGGNTGELFF.

The V and J genes are TRBV6-5 and TRBJ1-2, with D possibly TRBD1 on 6 matching bases. Trimming removed 0 bases at V and 8 bases at J, with 13 bases between. CDR1 MNHEY and CDR2 SVGAGI come from the germline V gene. This CDR3 contains 14 residues. DNA for the CDR3: TGTGCCAGCAGTTACTCTATGGGGGGGCCGGGCTACACCTTC. This gives the protein CASSYSMGGPGYTF.

V usage is TRBV6-5 and J usage is TRBJ1-3; 8 nucleotides align to TRBD1. Germline CDR1 and CDR2: MNHEY and SVGAGI. With 6 bases clipped from V and 3 bases from J, the junction kept 7 bases outside the gene matches. This CDR3 has 15 amino acids. CDR3 region: CASSRDRSSGNTIYF. The DNA for the CDR3 is TGTGCCAGCAGCCGGGACAGGTCAAGTGGAAACACCATATATTTT.

This clone was counted a single time. V usage is TRBV7-3 and J usage is TRBJ2-1; TRBD2 agrees at 7 bases. With V trimmed by 5 bases and J by 4 bases, 5 bases remained unmatched. The CDR3 has 14 residues. Germline-derived CDR1 and CDR2 are SGHTA and FQGTGA. CDR3 region: CASSVAGVYNEQFF. CDR3 coding DNA: TGTGCCAGCAGCGTGGCGGGAGTGTACAATGAGCAGTTCTTC.

The V and J genes are TRBV3-1 (or the pseudogene TRBV3-2) and TRBJ2-7, with 10 positions matching TRBD2. Losses at the gene ends were 4 bases for V and 2 bases for J; bases not matched to a gene: 5. The CDR3 is 15 amino acids. The germline CDR1 and CDR2 sequences are LGHDT and YNNKEL (reference sequence). The CDR3 here is CASSPTSGNTYEQYF. In DNA form, the CDR3 reads TGTGCCAGCAGCCCAACTAGCGGGAATACCTACGAGCAGTACTTC.

The rearrangement joins TRBV30 to TRBJ1-4, with a weak D call TRBD1 (6 bases). From germline, CDR1 is GTSNPN and CDR2 SVGIG (reference sequence). The CDR3 sequence is 14 residues long. Trimming shortened V by 8 bases and J by 5 bases, and 18 bases separated the two germline ends. The CDR3 sequence is CAGSPGHKNEKLFF. In nucleotides, the CDR3 is TGTGCCGGCTCCCCGGGACACAAAAATGAAAAACTGTTTTTT.

This chain joins TRBV4-3 and TRBJ2-7, with 8 bases aligning to TRBD1. CDR3 length: 16 amino acids. The J segment lost 0 bases and the V segment lost 2 bases, leaving 6 bases of the junction unmatched. Germline assignment: CDR1 LGHNA and CDR2 YSLEER. The CDR3 protein is CASSQYRGASSYEQYF. CDR3 DNA: TGCGCCAGCAGCCAATACAGGGGGGCGAGCTCCTACGAGCAGTACTTC.

This clone was counted once. The genes are TRBV6-2 or TRBV6-3 and TRBJ2-2; 12 bases agree with TRBD1. The CDR3 length is 17 residues. CDR1 is MNHEY, CDR2 SVGEGT, per germline. J gave up 8 bases and V 0 bases, and 7 bases lay outside the gene matches. CDR3 DNA sequence: TGTGCCAGCAGTTACTCCCTCCGGGACAGGGGGCGAGGGGAGCTGTTTTTT. Translated, it gives CASSYSLRDRGRGELFF.

This CDR3 is CASSYTSLGRNEQYF. The CDR3 DNA reads as TGTGCCAGCAGTTATACCTCATTGGGGCGGAACGAGCAGTACTTC. The chain couples TRBV28 to TRBJ2-7; maybe TRBD1 (5 bases). The length of the CDR3 is 15 residues. The V and J ends lost 4 bases and 5 bases respectively, with 18 bases between them. Germline V gene sequence: CDR1 MDHEN, CDR2 SYDVKM.